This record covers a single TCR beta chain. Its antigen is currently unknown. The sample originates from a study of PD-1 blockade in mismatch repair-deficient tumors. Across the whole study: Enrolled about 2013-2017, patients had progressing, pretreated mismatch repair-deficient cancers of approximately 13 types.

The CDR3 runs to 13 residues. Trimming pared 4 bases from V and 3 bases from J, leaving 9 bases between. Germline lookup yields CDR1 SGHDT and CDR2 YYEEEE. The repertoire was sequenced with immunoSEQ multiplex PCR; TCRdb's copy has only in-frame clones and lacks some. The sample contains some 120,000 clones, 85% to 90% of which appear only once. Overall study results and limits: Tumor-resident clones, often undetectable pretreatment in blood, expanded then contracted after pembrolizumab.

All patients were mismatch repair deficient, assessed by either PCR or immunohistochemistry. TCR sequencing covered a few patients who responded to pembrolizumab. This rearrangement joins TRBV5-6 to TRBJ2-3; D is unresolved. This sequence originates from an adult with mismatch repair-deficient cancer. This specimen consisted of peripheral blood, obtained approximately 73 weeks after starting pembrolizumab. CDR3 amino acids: CASSLPLTDTQYF. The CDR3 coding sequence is TGTGCCAGCAGCCTTCCCTTAACAGATACGCAGTATTTT.